This record concerns one T cell receptor (beta chain) sequence. Its antigen is still unknown. Base qualities are not recorded, but no much larger clone differs from it by a single base. The cohort comprised 670 or so healthy bone marrow donors. All cohort members were sampled while nominally healthy, although unrecorded immune exposures were likely present. The donor tested CMV seropositive and was one of the 289 seropositive cohort members. Every donor gave a peripheral blood sample, and the peripheral blood mononuclear cells from that sample were used for TCR beta sequencing. The Qiagen DNeasy Blood Extraction Kit was used to extract genomic DNA from the blood cell samples. The data are from a study of cytomegalovirus exposure and HLA in healthy donors (dated by TCRdb to about 2017). Background on the whole study: An earlier analysis of 587 of the donors reported under 300 Gb of sequence data and some 110 million unique TCR beta sequences obtained from about 180 million T cells. The later analysis used no new phenotypic data to find candidate immune exposures, relying instead on TCR beta sequences and their occurrence across donors. About five DR-DQ haplotypes were handled as single units for association and clustering, since linkage in the cohort was strong. High-throughput TCR immunosequencing, statistical association of individual TCRs with disease status, and machine learning were combined to predict cytomegalovirus infection status. Both class I and class II loci were covered by HLA typing, at four-digit resolution. An earlier analysis of several hundred of the donors applied high-throughput TCR beta sequencing to assess whether each TCR beta V gene segment acted as functional or pseudogenic. Of the roughly 400 genotyped donors, roughly 80% fell in the genetic ancestry cluster associated with self-reported Caucasian donors. The study used immunosequencing to profile the T cell repertoires of 670 or so subjects and linked those repertoires to cytomegalovirus serostatus. Typing coverage differed by locus: A, B, C, DRB1 and DQB1 were typed in roughly 620-630 donors, DQA1 in 522, DPA1 in 606, and DPB1 in roughly 450. Among 300 to 450 genotyped donors of the cohort, an average of roughly 240,000 unique TCR beta nucleotide sequences were sequenced per donor, 15% to 20% of them non-productive. Donor age, sex, ethnicity and CMV serostatus were compiled together with the repertoire data. A later genetic analysis used genome-wide SNP genotypes for 398 of the 666 donors, treating that subset as a discovery cohort. Along with the approximately 600-subject first cohort, a separate validation cohort of over 90 different subjects was used. The study aimed to test whether signatures of past pathogen exposure could be identified by cataloging public T cell receptors. To study patterns of TCR occurrence, a later analysis re-analyzed previously published TCR beta repertoires from 650 to 750 donors and added high-resolution HLA genotyping. Roughly 300 gigabases of sequencing data and some 85 million unique TCR sequences were included in an early release covering about 700 HLA-typed donors. All discovery cohort repertoires had been generated using a single sequencing platform.

Study-wide findings and limitations: Because HLA typing was missing for some donors at each locus, association tests included only the typed subset. The cohort was sequenced for TCR beta chains only, and without alpha or paired-chain data the features that could be detected were limited. When HLA alleles, especially DR and DQ, strongly co-occurred, TCR associations were difficult to assign to individual alleles. The classifier was reported to diagnose cytomegalovirus status with high specificity and sensitivity in both the original cohort and the validation cohort. According to a later genetic analysis, donors in an Asian-associated ancestry cluster had fewer N-insertions in productive TCRs than the approximately 690-donor mean. The only immune exposure information available for the cohort was CMV serostatus. A later analysis found that TCR association rates varied across HLA loci, with DRB1 alleles showing the most associated TCRs and HLA-C alleles the fewest. A group of highly shared sequence variants was considered likely to be a technical artifact of the sequencing pipeline. Some IMGT-functional V segments, including TRBV6-2 and TRBV6-3, could not be distinguished by the 87-base-pair reads and were therefore excluded. In an earlier analysis of over 550 of the donors, most TCR beta V segments were observed in productive rearrangements about 87% or about 30% of the time, broadly matching IMGT annotations. A few of the identified cytomegalovirus-associated TCR beta chains were confirmed in vitro to be specific for cytomegalovirus antigens. Roughly uniform sequencing depth across donors was assumed in presence/absence analyses, although this assumption may not hold. While some public TCRs were present in many individuals, most TCR sequences turned up only very rarely across donors. Most CMV-associated TCR beta chains appeared to be HLA-restricted in a later analysis, and the HLA associations seemed to be driven largely by CMV exposure. It was suggested by the authors that the approach could potentially be generalized to other disease states and immunological phenotypes. In a later analysis, HLA-associated TCR beta chains showed more clonal expansion and lower generation probabilities than non-associated chains that were equally common. A further reported finding was that TCR beta sequences accurately predicted the HLA-A and HLA-B alleles for most subjects in the first cohort. Because counts were too low, about 15 rarely observed V segments, including chromosome 9 orphons, were left out of the earlier analysis of about 620 of the donors. An association between a missense DCLRE1C variant and V-gene and J-gene trimming of TCR beta chains was found in a later genetic analysis and replicated in an independent cohort. The study listed over 150 TCR beta chains as associated with cytomegalovirus. In a later analysis, some 18,000 TCR beta sequences were associated with specific HLA alleles at a false discovery rate of 0.05. A later analysis reported that several top co-occurrence clusters appeared linked to parvovirus B19, influenza, CMV and Epstein-Barr virus. Correlated functional status among segregating V segments might reflect linkage disequilibrium, but an unknown experimental factor could not be ruled out.

The library was built by means of the immunoSEQ multiplex PCR assay. For the multiplex PCR, a mixture combining 60 forward primers for TCR Vbeta segments and 13 reverse primers for TCR Jbeta segments was used. The CDR3 region of rearranged TCR beta genes was amplified from genomic DNA with a multiplex PCR assay. Amplified TCR beta libraries were sequenced as 87-base-pair reads on the Illumina HiSeq System. In the paper's pipeline: A later analysis counted around 72 million unique TCR beta chains across the 640 or so repertoires, and some 12 million of these chains were shared by at least two donors. A nearest-neighbor algorithm error-corrected the raw reads and collapsed the reads into unique sequences, merging closely related sequences to remove PCR and sequencing errors. CDR3 sequences were aligned to IMGT reference sequences to assign V, D and J gene segments. For a sequence to be retained, a match of at least six nucleotides was required to both a V gene segment and a J gene segment. A rearrangement counted as productive if the CDR3 had no stop codons and remained in frame with V and J, and every other rearrangement counted as non-productive. Following IMGT convention, CDR3 was defined as the stretch from the second conserved V-encoded cysteine to the conserved J-encoded phenylalanine. Sequences without an unambiguous match to a single V gene segment were excluded from the earlier analysis of a few hundred of the donors. In an earlier analysis of approximately 550 of the donors, V segments were called functional above 56.7% productive rearrangements and were called segregating when the between-donor standard deviation exceeded 5%. A statistical classification framework was developed to diagnose cytomegalovirus status using the catalog of TCR beta chain sequences. In a later analysis, V and J genes were assigned by comparing TCR nucleotide sequences against IMGT/GENE-DB human TR gene sequences. In a later analysis, CDR3 sequences and most-parsimonious VDJ recombination scenarios were assigned using the TCRdist pipeline. In a later analysis, every TCR beta chain was defined by the combination of its CDR3 amino acid sequence and its V-gene family, and reads without a unique V-gene family were dropped. A later analysis removed 592 highly shared, low-generation-probability nucleotide sequences to deal with suspected cross-contamination and a sequencing artifact. In a later analysis, a clonal expansion index was calculated for each public chain from normalized within-repertoire ranks of inferred template counts. In a later analysis, generation probabilities were computed using a VDJ recombination model fitted to out-of-frame rearrangements, and the results were checked against IGoR. Hypergeometric tests were used in a later analysis to score TCR-TCR, TCR-HLA and TCR-CMV co-occurrence, with a repertoire-size bias correction applied to the TCR pairs. To estimate false discovery rates, a later analysis permuted the HLA or CMV assignments 20 times. A later analysis grouped co-occurring TCRs with DBSCAN, adding TCRdist sequence similarity when clustering within HLA-allele-positive subsets. Repertoires with fewer than 30,000 or more than 120,000 public chains were left out of co-occurrence clustering, as were four to six repertoires with anomalous nucleotide sharing. TCRdb stores this immuneACCESS table with in-frame sequences only. Part of the clones is absent; in the studies checked, under half of the shortfall reflects unresolved V genes, and no reason is known for the rest. V and J calls and clone size are copied from that table; D and trimming were computed from the DNA. Present in this sample are fewer than 250,000 clones, around 78% of which were seen just once. The ten largest clones represent 14% of the sample.

V is cut by 0 bases and J by 1 base, and the space between the germline ends is 12 bases. The CDR3 has 16 amino acids, counting the end cysteine and phenylalanine. Only the CDR3 DNA stays, 48 bases, in frame from base 1. The germline V gene yields SGDLS for CDR1 and YYNGEE for CDR2. Sequenced sample: PBMCs. The chain couples TRBV9 to TRBJ2-3, and the D gene may be TRBD2, 5 bases matching. This receptor was taken from a woman under 40 in good health and CMV-seropositive. The sequence in DNA is TGTGCCAGCAGCGTAGGTGGTGTGGGAGGCACAGATACGCAGTATTTT. It codes for CASSVGGVGGTDTQYF. Reference TRBV9 and TRBJ2-3 proteins supply the regions before and after the CDR3; the full variable domain is: DSGVTQTPKHLITATGQRVTLRCSPRSGDLSVYWYQQSLDQGLQFLIQYYNGEERAKGNILERFSAQQFPDLHSELNLSSLELGDSALYFCASSVGGVGGTDTQYFGPGTRLTVL.